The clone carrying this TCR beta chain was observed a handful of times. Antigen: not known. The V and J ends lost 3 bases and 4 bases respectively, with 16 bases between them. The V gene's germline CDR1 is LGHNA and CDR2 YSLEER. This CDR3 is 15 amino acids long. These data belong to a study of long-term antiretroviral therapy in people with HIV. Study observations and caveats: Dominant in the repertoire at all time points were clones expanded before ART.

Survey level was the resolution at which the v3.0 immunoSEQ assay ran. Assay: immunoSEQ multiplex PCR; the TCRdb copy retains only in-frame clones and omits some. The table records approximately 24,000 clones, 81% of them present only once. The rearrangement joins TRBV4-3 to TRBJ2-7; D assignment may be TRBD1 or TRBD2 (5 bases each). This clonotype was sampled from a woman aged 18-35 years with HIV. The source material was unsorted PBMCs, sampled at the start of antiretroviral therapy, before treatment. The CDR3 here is CASSQAPAGAYEQYF. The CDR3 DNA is TGCGCCAGCAGCCAGGCTCCCGCCGGGGCATACGAGCAGTACTTC.